This TCR beta chain came from a study of cytomegalovirus exposure and HLA in healthy donors. The study, taken as a whole, reports: Reportedly, cytomegalovirus status was diagnosed with high sensitivity and specificity. A later analysis found first-cohort TCR clusters tended to co-occur in the 90 to 150 validation repertoires. Whilst most TCR sequences proved rare, a subset of public TCRs occurred across many donors. It was 150 to 200 TCR beta chains that were listed as cytomegalovirus-associated.

Data came from immunoSEQ multiplex PCR; TCRdb stores just in-frame clones and leaves some out. The sample records around 98,000 clones, 70% to 90% being singletons. As to this clone: Its matching antigen is unknown.

V lost 2 bases to trimming and J lost 6 bases, with 14 bases between them. Germline V lookup: CDR1 MNHEY, CDR2 SVGAGI. The CDR3 consists of 14 residues. This chain links TRBV6-5 with TRBJ2-7, with D maybe TRBD1 (5 bases). The sample taken for sequencing was PBMCs. This sequence originates from a woman in her 30s in good health and CMV-seronegative. Here the CDR3 reads CASSYKRTSFEQYF. The CDR3, as DNA: TGTGCCAGCAGTTACAAAAGGACATCTTTCGAGCAGTACTTC.